This is a list of T cell receptor beta chains from one sample in a study of vaccination and CD4 T cells after COVID-19. Via MiXCR, TCRdb re-called the PCR reads, giving one row per CDR3 protein. The data contain 15,000 to 25,000 distinct CDR3 sequences, about 40% of them seen just once; the ten biggest clones take up about 27%. These receptors are not linked to any known antigen. The sample in question was CD4+ T cells from blood, cultured in vitro, obtained before SARS-CoV-2 vaccination. These receptors originate from a human donor who received a COVID-19 vaccine. CDR3s include the opening cysteine and the closing phenylalanine or tryptophan. The D gene is left open where the match is weak. Clone size is shown for a subset of rows, as once, few, many or a class of expanded clone.

>few|TRBJ1-1|.|TRBV2
TGTGCCAGCAGTGAGAACGGGAGGAACACTGAAGCTTTCTTT
CASSENGRNTEAFF
>.|TRBJ1-1|.|TRBV20-1
TGCAGTGCTAGAACAGGGCCGGACACTGAAGCTTTCTTT
CSARTGPDTEAFF
>.|TRBJ1-2|TRBD1|TRBV11-2
TGTGCCAGCAGCAAACGGGACAGGGGGCTTTCGGACTATGGCTACACCTTC
CASSKRDRGLSDYGYTF
>.|TRBJ1-1|.|TRBV6-1
TGTGCCAGCAGGGGTAGTCGGACAGACGTTCTCTGGGGAGCTTTCTTT
CASRGSRTDVLWGAFF
>few|TRBJ2-7|.|TRBV6-2/TRBV6-3
TGTGCCAGCAGTCGACCGGGCGAGCAGTACTTC
CASSRPGEQYF
>.|TRBJ2-6|.|TRBV5-1
TGCGCCAGCAGCTTGGTGGTGAGCACCGGGGCCAACGTCCTGACTTTC
CASSLVVSTGANVLTF
>.|TRBJ1-3|.|TRBV21-1
TGTGCCAGCAGCAAAGAGAGTCCTGAACCTGTAAACACCATATATTTT
CASSKESPEPVNTIYF
>few|TRBJ1-5|.|TRBV19
TGTGCCAGTAGTACCCTGAAGGGTCAGCCCCAGCATTTT
CASSTLKGQPQHF
>.|TRBJ2-2|.|TRBV5-1
TGCGCCAGCAGCCCTGCTGTGGGGGCGGACGGGGAGCTGTTTTTT
CASSPAVGADGELFF
>.|TRBJ1-5|.|TRBV27
TGTGCCAGCAGTGGGACGGCGACAGGACAGCCCCAGCATTTT
CASSGTATGQPQHF
>few|TRBJ2-3|TRBD2|TRBV11-3
TGTGCCAGCAGCCCAGGGACTAGCGGGGGTGGTACGCAGTATTTT
CASSPGTSGGGTQYF
>few|TRBJ2-1|.|TRBV6-1
TGTGCCAGCAATCCCCCGGGCTCGCGGTCCTACAATGAGCAGTTCTTC
CASNPPGSRSYNEQFF
>few|TRBJ1-5|TRBD1|TRBV6-2/TRBV6-3
TGTGCCAGCACCAACATTCAGGGGGCGCGGGAACATAGCAATCAGCCCCAGCATTTT
CASTNIQGAREHSNQPQHF
>.|TRBJ1-1|.|TRBV5-1
TGCGCCAGCAGCTTGGAAAGAATGAACACTGAAGCTTTCTTT
CASSLERMNTEAFF
>.|TRBJ2-5|.|TRBV6-1
TGTGCCAGCAGCGATACCTCGGAGACCCAGTACTTC
CASSDTSETQYF
>.|TRBJ1-2|.|TRBV10-3
TGTGCCATCAGTGAGGCTGGCGGCTACACCTTC
CAISEAGGYTF
>.|TRBJ1-5|.|TRBV9
TGTGCCAGCAGCGTAGGGCAGGGGCCCCAGCATTTT
CASSVGQGPQHF
>.|TRBJ2-1|TRBD1|TRBV7-9
TGTGCCAGCAGCTCGGACAGGGTCTCCTACAATGAGCAGTTCTTC
CASSSDRVSYNEQFF
>.|TRBJ2-5|TRBD2|TRBV20-1
TGCAGTGCTAGAGATGGACTAGCGGGACCTTTTGGAGAGACCCAGTACTTC
CSARDGLAGPFGETQYF